The following is a TCR beta chain sequence with its context. Its antigen remains unidentified. This entry is derived from a study of cytomegalovirus exposure and HLA in healthy donors. Findings and caveats of the study: There were some V segments, including TRBV6-2 and TRBV6-3, excluded as indistinguishable.

The PCR was carried out with 60 Vbeta primers and 13 Jbeta primers. Assay used: immunoSEQ multiplex PCR; TCRdb lists only in-frame clones, some missing. Of tens of thousands of clones in the sample, around three quarters were seen once. This CDR3 has 16 amino acids. V trimming: 4 bases; J trimming: 3 bases; junction bases outside the gene matches: 8. The germline CDR1 and CDR2 sequences are WSHSY and SAAADI. V and J are TRBV10-2 and TRBJ2-5; TRBD2 agrees at 10 bases. Specimen: PBMCs. The receptor was derived from a male donor in good health and CMV-seronegative. Here the CDR3 DNA reads TGCGCCAGCAGTGGGACTAGCGGAGCGCTGGAAGAGACCCAGTACTTC. Translation gives CASSGTSGALEETQYF.